This T cell receptor beta chain was found in a study of T cell responses to AZD1222 COVID-19 vaccine (dated by TCRdb to the early 2020s). Background on the whole study: Because spike-specific TCR depth and breadth did not differ between the two schedules, AZD1222 recipients who got a second dose at roughly 4 weeks were pooled with those who got a second dose at roughly 12 weeks. A total of 240 or so trial participants underwent TCR sequencing, of whom approximately 200 had received two doses of AZD1222 and around 25 had received two doses of the MenACWY control vaccine. Trial participants were enrolled by age into subgroups of 18-55, 56-69 and 70-plus years, and around 140, 26 and 57 TCR-sequenced participants, respectively, were included in these subgroups. The paper as a whole reports these results and caveats: A significant rise in spike-specific TCR breadth and depth was observed after two AZD1222 doses relative to day 0 and relative to MenACWY recipients. Because no day 14 peak-response samples were available, the repertoires could be characterized only after the peak T cell response. Vaccine-associated CD4 TCRs spanned the whole spike protein, with dominant responses in regions 160-218 and 743-854. In the small 56-69-year group, the increase in depth fell short of significance, most likely because of low power. Conclusions about previously exposed vaccinees are limited, since just six AZD1222 recipients were seropositive for SARS-CoV-2 at baseline. Epitopes outside the regions mutated in the B.1.351 and B.1.1.7 variants were reportedly recognized by nearly half of the unique spike-specific TCRs. Participants were mostly white British, with more females than males. The authors suggested clonal diversity may have been underestimated.

The CDR3 regions of human TCRbeta chains were analyzed by immunosequencing. From the authors' description of their analysis: TCRs in the repertoires were matched against a reference library of SARS-CoV-2-specific TCRs that had been generated with the MIRA antigen-specificity platform. Breadth meant the fraction of unique TCRs that were SARS-CoV-2-associated, whereas depth meant the fraction of total T cells that were SARS-CoV-2-associated. Each spike-specific TCR was assigned to its reactive spike region and to a CD4 or CD8 class using the MIRA data. Log10-transformed breadth and depth values were compared by one-way ANOVA with Sidak's multiple comparisons tests. In its TCRdb copy, this immuneACCESS table keeps in-frame sequences only and misses some clones. Where compared with another copy, unresolved V genes explain less than half of these, and the others have no known cause. V and J calls and clone size follow that table, whereas D and trimming were derived from the DNA. A total of about 120,000 clones appear in this sample, 80% to 90% of them only once. The leading ten clones occupy 7% to 8% of the sample.

Note on this clone: Its antigen is currently not known. Base qualities are not at hand, and no much larger clone is one base apart.

CDR1 SEHNR and CDR2 FQNEAQ are derived from the germline V gene (reference sequence). From the cysteine up to the phenylalanine, the CDR3 has a length of 14 residues. CDR3 DNA is the only sequence kept; it has 42 bases, read in frame from the first base. V was cut back by 4 bases and J by 6 bases, leaving a gap of 13 bases between them. The sample's time point label, decoded: baseline before first vaccination. The vaccinee samples were drawn from two UK trials, COV001 and COV002, one of which was a single-blind randomized controlled phase 2/3 trial testing AZD1222 (ChAdOx1 nCoV-19) in healthy adults. For TCRbeta chain sequencing, PBMC samples were collected from trial participants at day 0 and at day 28 after the second dose.

Source: peripheral blood, taken on day 0 of AZD1222 vaccination. Recombination linked TRBV7-9 to TRBJ1-5, with a tentative D gene TRBD1 over 5 matching bases. The TCR sequence derives from an adult in good health. Here the CDR3 is given as CASSSNWGGQPQHF. The DNA sequence is as follows: TGTGCCAGCAGCTCAAATTGGGGGGGTCAGCCCCAGCATTTT.